This T cell receptor beta chain was documented in a study of cytomegalovirus exposure and HLA in healthy donors. Study summary: Roughly four fifths of several hundred genotyped donors fell in the Caucasian-associated ancestry cluster.

With 60 Vbeta and 13 Jbeta primers, the PCR was carried out. Profiling relied on immunoSEQ multiplex PCR, and the TCRdb table lists in-frame clones only, not all of them. The table lists fewer than 110,000 clones, approximately 73% of them singletons, with 10% in the top ten. Per the germline V gene, CDR1 is MDHEN and CDR2 is SYDVKM. This CDR3 spans 15 amino acids. Trimming took 4 bases from V and 3 from J, leaving 15 bases between them. The chain carries TRBV28 and TRBJ1-1; no definite D call. The source is a woman younger than 35 in good health and CMV-seropositive. Sequencing was carried out using PBMCs. Here the CDR3 reads CASSSPGSQYTEAFF. The DNA for the CDR3 is TGTGCCAGCAGTTCGCCGGGATCCCAGTACACTGAAGCTTTCTTT.